This T cell receptor beta chain came from a study of cytomegalovirus exposure and HLA in healthy donors. The primer mix had 60 Vbeta and 13 Jbeta primers. TCRdb keeps only in-frame clones here, not all; method: immunoSEQ multiplex PCR. The sample has about 92,000 clones, about 84% seen once. For this clone: What it binds is not known.

V was pared by 8 bases and J by 0 bases, with 8 bases between. The CDR3 consists of 13 residues. Germline V gene sequence: CDR1 MNHEY, CDR2 SMNVEV (reference sequence). Findings and limits, study-wide: The authors later found most CMV-associated TCR beta chains appeared HLA-restricted. Researchers reportedly found TCR beta sequences accurately predicted most subjects' HLA-A and HLA-B alleles.

The sequencing sample was made of PBMCs. The V and J genes are TRBV27 and TRBJ2-1, with D tentatively TRBD2 (5 bases). The receptor comes from a girl aged 2-10 years in good health and CMV-seropositive. Here the CDR3 reads CASEGSSYNEQFF. The CDR3 DNA follows: TGTGCCAGCGAAGGGAGCTCCTACAATGAGCAGTTCTTC.